Listed below are T cell receptor beta chains from one sample, sequenced in a study of tumor-infiltrating lymphocytes in primary liver carcinoma. Each CDR3 protein is one row after TCRdb ran MiXCR on the multiplex PCR reads. The sample contains fewer than 110,000 distinct CDR3 sequences, around 73% of which appear only once. The specimen sequenced was liver tumor tissue from sampling region 2. The receptors shown here come from a woman in her sixties or seventies with primary liver carcinoma and hepatitis B virus infection. CDR3s leave out the opening cysteine and the closing phenylalanine or tryptophan.

V gene	J gene	CDR3 protein
TRBV6-5	TRBJ1-3	ASSYSLQVAVGNNIY
TRBV5-6	TRBJ1-1	ASSYTGGRGAF
TRBV7-9	TRBJ2-2	ASSLMGGRGGTGELF
TRBV11-2	TRBJ2-2	ASSLVSHTGELF
TRBV11-2	TRBJ2-3	VSSPAPRGKGTDAQY
TRBV5-1	TRBJ1-1	ASSPGQIYTEAV
TRBV11-2	TRBJ1-1	AGAVSGGLKNTEAF
TRBV4-1	TRBJ2-7	ASSQAKSSYEQY
TRBV6-1	TRBJ2-3	ASGRATSNTDTRY
TRBV12-3/TRBV12-4	TRBJ2-7	ANSPSSGSWYEQY
TRBV5-4	TRBJ2-7	ASSPRGGGKAYEQY
TRBV5-1	TRBJ2-7	ASSPGTMGSYEQY
TRBV5-4	TRBJ1-1	ASSLEQRNTEAF
TRBV10-1	TRBJ2-7	ASSVDSGSPEQY
TRBV5-4	TRBJ2-1	ASSSYRGSPNEQF
TRBV11-2	TRBJ2-1	ASSWTRGSQVF
TRBV10-3	TRBJ2-5	AISEGGSEETQY
TRBV11-2	TRBJ2-1	ANSRRLAGGQGDEQF
TRBV6-4	TRBJ2-1	ASSDFSGQSNEQF
TRBV11-2	TRBJ2-3	TSSPGTSGSTNTQY
TRBV28	TRBJ1-1	ASTSSGRNTEAF
TRBV29-1	TRBJ1-2	SATSGTGYRYT
TRBV7-9	TRBJ2-7	PSSPMGRQMASYEQY
TRBV19	TRBJ1-5	ASRWDSTNQPQH
TRBV28	TRBJ2-2	ASSDKRETYTGKLF
TRBV11-2	TRBJ1-2	ASSLGDSFYGYP
TRBV29-1	TRBJ1-4	SVGQYGEKLF
TRBV5-6	TRBJ2-2	ASSSRGLGNTGELF
TRBV12-3/TRBV12-4	TRBJ2-1	ASSYGTSGITEYNEQF
TRBV6-6	TRBJ2-7	ASRRRDGAYGQY
TRBV11-2	TRBJ2-3	ASRPGLAGPDTLY
TRBV12-3/TRBV12-4	TRBJ2-5	TSKTLGIGETQY
TRBV11-3	TRBJ2-1	ASSRTNYNEQF
TRBV12-3/TRBV12-4	TRBJ2-1	ASSRTSNEQF
TRBV6-4	TRBJ1-6	ASSDSDRGFLTPLH
TRBV20-1	TRBJ2-3	SASSSGSPDTQY
TRBV5-1	TRBJ2-5	ASSLGDRAQETQY
TRBV5-1	TRBJ2-3	ASSLAGDRGTDTQY
TRBV20-1	TRBJ1-1	SVGDSMDTEAF
TRBV5-6	TRBJ1-5	ASSHQGNSNQPQH
TRBV2	TRBJ2-7	ASSEAGGFRTYEQY
TRBV11-2	TRBJ2-7	ASRYVTGPYEQY
TRBV7-9	TRBJ2-1	ASTISGNPNEQF
TRBV29-1	TRBJ2-7	SAFGLAAPLSSYEQY
TRBV11-3	TRBJ2-1	ARSLGREEWGVDEQF
TRBV29-1	TRBJ1-1	SVRVGSEAF
TRBV24-1	TRBJ2-1	ATSDAGTGANLAGDGRYNEQF